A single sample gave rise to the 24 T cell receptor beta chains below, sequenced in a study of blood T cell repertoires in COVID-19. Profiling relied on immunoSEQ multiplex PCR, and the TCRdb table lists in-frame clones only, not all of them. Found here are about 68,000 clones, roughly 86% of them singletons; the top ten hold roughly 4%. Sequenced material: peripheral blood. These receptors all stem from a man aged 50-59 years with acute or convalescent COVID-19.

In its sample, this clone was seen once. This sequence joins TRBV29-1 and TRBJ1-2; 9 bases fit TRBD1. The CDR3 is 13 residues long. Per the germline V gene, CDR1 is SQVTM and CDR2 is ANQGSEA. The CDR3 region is CSGGQGLNYGYTF. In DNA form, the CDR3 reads TGCAGTGGGGGACAGGGACTAAACTATGGCTACACCTTC.

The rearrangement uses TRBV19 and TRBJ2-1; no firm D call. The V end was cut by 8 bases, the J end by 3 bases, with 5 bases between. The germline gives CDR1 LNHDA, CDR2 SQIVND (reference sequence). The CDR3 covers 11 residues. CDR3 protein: CASQDYNEQFF. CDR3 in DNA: TGTGCCAGTCAGGACTACAATGAGCAGTTCTTC.

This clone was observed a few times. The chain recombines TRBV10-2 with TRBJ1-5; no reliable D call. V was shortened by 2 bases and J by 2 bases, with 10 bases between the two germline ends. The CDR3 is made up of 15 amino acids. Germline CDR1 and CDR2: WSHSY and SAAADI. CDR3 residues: CASSEQLAGNQPQHF. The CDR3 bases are TGCGCCAGCAGTGAGCAGTTAGCGGGCAATCAGCCCCAGCATTTT.

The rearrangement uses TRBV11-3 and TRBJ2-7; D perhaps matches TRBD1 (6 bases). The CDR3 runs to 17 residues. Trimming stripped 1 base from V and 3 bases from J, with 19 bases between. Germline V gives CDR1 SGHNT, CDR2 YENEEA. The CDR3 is CASSLVWGRTSRYEQYF. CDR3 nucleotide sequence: TGTGCCAGCAGCTTAGTGTGGGGGCGGACTTCCCGCTACGAGCAGTACTTC.

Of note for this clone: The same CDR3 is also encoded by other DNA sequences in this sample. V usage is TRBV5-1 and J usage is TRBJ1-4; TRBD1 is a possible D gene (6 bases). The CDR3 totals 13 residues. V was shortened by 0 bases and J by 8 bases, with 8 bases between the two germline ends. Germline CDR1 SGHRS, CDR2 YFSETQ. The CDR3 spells CASSLGQGEKLFF. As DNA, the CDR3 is TGCGCCAGCAGCTTGGGGCAGGGGGAAAAACTGTTTTTT. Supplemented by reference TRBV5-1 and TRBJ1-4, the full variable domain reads KAGVTQTPRYLIKTRGQQVTLSCSPISGHRSVSWYQQTPGQGLQFLFEYFSETQRNKGNFPGRFSGRQFSNSRSEMNVSTLELGDSALYLCASSLGQGEKLFFGSGTQLSVL.

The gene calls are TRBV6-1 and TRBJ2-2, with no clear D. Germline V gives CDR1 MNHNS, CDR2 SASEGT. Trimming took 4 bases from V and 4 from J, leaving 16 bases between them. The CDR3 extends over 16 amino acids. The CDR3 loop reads CASSALLYDRTGELFF. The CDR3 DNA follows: TGTGCCAGCAGTGCCCTTCTCTACGATCGCACCGGGGAGCTGTTTTTT.

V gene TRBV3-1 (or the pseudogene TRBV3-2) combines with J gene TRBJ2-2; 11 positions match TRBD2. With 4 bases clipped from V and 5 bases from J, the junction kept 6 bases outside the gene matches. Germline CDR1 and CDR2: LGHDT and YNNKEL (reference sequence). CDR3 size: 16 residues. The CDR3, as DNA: TGTGCCAGCAGCCCCTTACTAGCGGGAGAAACCGGGGAGCTGTTTTTT. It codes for CASSPLLAGETGELFF.

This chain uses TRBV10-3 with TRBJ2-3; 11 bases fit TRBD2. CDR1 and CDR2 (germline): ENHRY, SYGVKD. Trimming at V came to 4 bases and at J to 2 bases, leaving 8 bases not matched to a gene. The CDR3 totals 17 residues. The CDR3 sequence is CAISASTSGVTTDTQYF. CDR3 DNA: TGTGCCATCAGTGCCTCGACTAGCGGGGTGACCACAGATACGCAGTATTTT.

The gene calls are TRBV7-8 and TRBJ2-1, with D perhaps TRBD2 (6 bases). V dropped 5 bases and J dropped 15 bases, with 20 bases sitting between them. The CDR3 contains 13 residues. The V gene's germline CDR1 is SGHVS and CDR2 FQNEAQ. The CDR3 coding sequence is TGTGCCAGCAGCACTGACGGGACCGGGGGTCGGTTCTTC. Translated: CASSTDGTGGRFF.

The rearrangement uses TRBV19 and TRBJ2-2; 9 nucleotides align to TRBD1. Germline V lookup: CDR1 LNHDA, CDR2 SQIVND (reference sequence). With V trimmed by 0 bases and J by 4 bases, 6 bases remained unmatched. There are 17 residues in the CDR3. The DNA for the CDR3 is TGTGCCAGTAGTATAGAACCGGGACAGGGTATCACCGGGGAGCTGTTTTTT. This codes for CASSIEPGQGITGELFF.

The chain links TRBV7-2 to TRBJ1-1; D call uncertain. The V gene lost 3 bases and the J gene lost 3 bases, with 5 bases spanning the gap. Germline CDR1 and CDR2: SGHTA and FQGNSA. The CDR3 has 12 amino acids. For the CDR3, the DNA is TGTGCCAGCAGCTTTTCAGACACTGAAGCTTTCTTT. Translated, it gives CASSFSDTEAFF.

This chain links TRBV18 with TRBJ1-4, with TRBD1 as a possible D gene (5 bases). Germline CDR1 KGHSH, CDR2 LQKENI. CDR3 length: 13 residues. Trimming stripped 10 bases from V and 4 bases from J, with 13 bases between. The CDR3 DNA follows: TGTGCCACCGGCACAGGCGTTAATGAAAAACTGTTTTTT. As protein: CATGTGVNEKLFF.

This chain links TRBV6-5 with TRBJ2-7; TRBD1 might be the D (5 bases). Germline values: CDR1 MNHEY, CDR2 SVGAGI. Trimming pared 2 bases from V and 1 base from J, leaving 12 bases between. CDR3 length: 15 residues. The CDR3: CASSYGSDRSYEQYF. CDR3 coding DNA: TGTGCCAGCAGTTACGGCTCCGACAGATCCTACGAGCAGTACTTC.

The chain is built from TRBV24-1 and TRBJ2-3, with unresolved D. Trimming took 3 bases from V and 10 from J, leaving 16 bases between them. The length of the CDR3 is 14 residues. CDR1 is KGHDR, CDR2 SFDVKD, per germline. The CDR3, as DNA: TGTGCCACCAGTGATCCGACCGTTGGGCTTCCGCAGTATTTT. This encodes CATSDPTVGLPQYF.

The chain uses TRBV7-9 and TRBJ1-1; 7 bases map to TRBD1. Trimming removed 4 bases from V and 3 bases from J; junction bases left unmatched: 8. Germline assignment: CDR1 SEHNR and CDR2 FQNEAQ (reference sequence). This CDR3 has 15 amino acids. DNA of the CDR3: TGTGCCAGCAGCTCCGGGGACAGTCAGCACACTGAAGCTTTCTTT. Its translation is CASSSGDSQHTEAFF. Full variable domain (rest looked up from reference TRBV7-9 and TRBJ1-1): DTGVSQNPRHKITKRGQNVTFRCDPISEHNRLYWYRQTLGQGPEFLTYFQNEAQLEKSRLLSDRFSAERPKGSFSTLEIQRTEQGDSAMYLCASSSGDSQHTEAFFGQGTRLTVV.

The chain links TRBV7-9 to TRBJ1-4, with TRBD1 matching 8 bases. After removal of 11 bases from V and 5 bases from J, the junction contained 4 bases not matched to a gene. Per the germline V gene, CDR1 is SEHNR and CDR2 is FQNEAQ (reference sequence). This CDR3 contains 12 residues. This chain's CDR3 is CAGRQGNEKLFF. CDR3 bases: TGTGCCGGACGACAGGGGAATGAAAAACTGTTTTTT.

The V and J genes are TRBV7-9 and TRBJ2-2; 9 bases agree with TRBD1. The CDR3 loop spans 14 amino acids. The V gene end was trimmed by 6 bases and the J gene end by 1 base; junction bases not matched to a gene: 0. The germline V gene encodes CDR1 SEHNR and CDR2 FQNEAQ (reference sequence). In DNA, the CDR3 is TGTGCCAGCAGGGGACAGGGGAACACCGGGGAGCTGTTTTTT. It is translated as CASRGQGNTGELFF. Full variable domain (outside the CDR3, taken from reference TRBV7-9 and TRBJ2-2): DTGVSQNPRHKITKRGQNVTFRCDPISEHNRLYWYRQTLGQGPEFLTYFQNEAQLEKSRLLSDRFSAERPKGSFSTLEIQRTEQGDSAMYLCASRGQGNTGELFFGEGSRLTVL.

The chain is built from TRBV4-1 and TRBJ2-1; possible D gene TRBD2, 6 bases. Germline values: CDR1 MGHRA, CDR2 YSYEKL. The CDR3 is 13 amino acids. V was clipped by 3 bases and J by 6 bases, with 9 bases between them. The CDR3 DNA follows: TGCGCCAGCAGCCAGAGGGGAGGCAATGAGCAGTTCTTC. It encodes CASSQRGGNEQFF.

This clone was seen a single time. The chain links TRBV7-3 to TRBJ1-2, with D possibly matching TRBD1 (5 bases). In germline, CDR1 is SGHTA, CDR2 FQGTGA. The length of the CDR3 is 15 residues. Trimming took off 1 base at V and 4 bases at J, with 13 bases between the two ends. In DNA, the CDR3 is TGTGCCAGCAGCTTAAGCGGGGGGTCTTCCTATGGCTACACCTTC. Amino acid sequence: CASSLSGGSSYGYTF. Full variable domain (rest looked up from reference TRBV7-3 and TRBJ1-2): GAGVSQTPSNKVTEKGKYVELRCDPISGHTALYWYRQSLGQGPEFLIYFQGTGAADDSGLPNDRFFAVRPEGSVSTLKIQRTERGDSAVYLCASSLSGGSSYGYTFGSGTRLTVV.

The CDR3 is CASSLRRSGANVLTF. CDR3 in DNA: TGTGCCAGCAGTTTACGCAGGTCCGGGGCCAACGTCCTGACTTTC. This sequence joins TRBV27 and TRBJ2-6, with unresolved D. Germline loops: CDR1 MNHEY, CDR2 SMNVEV (reference sequence). The ends were cut back, 2 bases at V and 4 bases at J, with 9 bases in the middle. CDR3 length: 15 amino acids.

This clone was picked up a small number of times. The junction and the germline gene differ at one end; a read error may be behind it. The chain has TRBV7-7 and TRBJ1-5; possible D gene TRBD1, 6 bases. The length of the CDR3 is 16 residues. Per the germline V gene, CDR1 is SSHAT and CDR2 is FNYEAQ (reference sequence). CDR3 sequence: CASSSMGRDNTSPQHF. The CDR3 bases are TGTGCTAGCAGCTCCATGGGTAGGGACAACACTTCGCCCCAGCATTTT.

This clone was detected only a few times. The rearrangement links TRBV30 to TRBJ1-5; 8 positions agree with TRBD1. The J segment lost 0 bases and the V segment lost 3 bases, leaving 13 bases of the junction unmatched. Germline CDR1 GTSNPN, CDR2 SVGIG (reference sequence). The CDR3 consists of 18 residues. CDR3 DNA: TGTGCCTGGAGCCGCTCTCGACAGGGGATGGGTAGCAATCAGCCCCAGCATTTT. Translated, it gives CAWSRSRQGMGSNQPQHF. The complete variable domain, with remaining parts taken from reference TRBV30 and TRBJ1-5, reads SQTIHQWPATLVQPVGSPLSLECTVEGTSNPNLYWYRQAAGRGLQLLFYSVGIGQISSEVPQNLSASRPQDRQFILSSKKLLLSDSGFYLCAWSRSRQGMGSNQPQHFGDGTRLSIL.

The CDR3 bases are TGTGCCAGCATCTTAGGGGGGGCAGGACAGCCCCAGCATTTT. As protein: CASILGGAGQPQHF. This chain links TRBV28 with TRBJ1-5; possibly TRBD1 for D (6 bases). Per the germline V gene, CDR1 is MDHEN and CDR2 is SYDVKM. The CDR3 contains 14 residues. With 7 bases removed from V and 7 bases from J, the gap between germline ends came to 17 bases.

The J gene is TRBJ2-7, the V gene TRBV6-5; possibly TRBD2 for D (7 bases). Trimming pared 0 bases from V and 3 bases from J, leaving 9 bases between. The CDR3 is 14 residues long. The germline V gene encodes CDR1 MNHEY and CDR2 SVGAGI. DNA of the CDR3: TGTGCCAGCAGTTACTCGGGGGGGCTCTACGAGCAGTACTTC. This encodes CASSYSGGLYEQYF.